Sequencing of this T cell receptor beta chain was carried out in a study of cytomegalovirus exposure and HLA in healthy donors. The CDR3 spans 13 residues. V was cut by 4 bases and J by 5 bases, with 11 bases left in between. CDR1 is ENHRY and CDR2 is SYGVKD in the germline V gene. Points from the study as a whole: Sequencing likely produced, as an artifact, a cluster of highly shared sequence variants. Later analysis demonstrated an association between a missense DCLRE1C variant and TCR beta V- and J-gene trimming. CMV serostatus was the sole immune exposure information available.

Points on this clone: Antigen specificity is unknown.

PCR was performed using 60 Vbeta and 13 Jbeta primers. As originally analysed: In a later analysis, of roughly 73 million unique beta chains, roughly 11 million appeared in at least two donors. Using immunoSEQ multiplex PCR, the repertoire was profiled, and TCRdb retains in-frame clones only, with some absent. That table supplies the V and J calls and clone size; D and trimming were determined from the DNA. The repertoire holds around 150,000 clones, with 80% as singletons. The genes are TRBV10-3 and TRBJ2-5; D perhaps matches TRBD1 (5 bases). The receptor's source is a man aged 35 to 55 in good health and CMV-seropositive. Sequencing was performed on PBMCs. The CDR3 bases are TGTGCCATCAGTGGCCAACCAGGGGAGACCCAGTACTTC. Translating it yields CAISGQPGETQYF.